A selection of T cell receptor beta chains follows, all from one sample in a study of T cells after yellow fever vaccination. TCRdb used MiXCR to reprocess the 5' RACE reads, holding one entry per CDR3 protein. This table holds nearly 300,000 distinct CDR3 sequences, 8.5% to 10% found once. The starting material was CD4+ T cells sorted from PBMCs, obtained 5 days after the yellow fever booster vaccination. Every receptor here comes from a man aged 18 to 29 who received the YFV17D yellow fever vaccine. The CDR3 runs from the conserved cysteine through the conserved F or W. The D gene is left open where the match is weak. Expanded clones are given a class, and other clones once, few, many or no size at all.

>TRBJ2-3|many|TRBV27|-|12
CASSLNRDTQYF
TGTGCCAGCAGTTTAAACCGAGATACGCAGTATTTT
>TRBJ1-5|few|TRBV5-6|-|12
CASSGREGPQHF
TGTGCCAGCTCCGGTCGGGAGGGTCCCCAGCATTTT
>TRBJ2-3|many|TRBV5-1|-|15
CASSLAAGLTDTQYF
TGCGCCAGCAGCTTAGCTGCGGGGCTCACAGATACGCAGTATTTT
>TRBJ2-1|-|TRBV3-1|TRBD2|15
CASSPIGTSGGIQFF
TGTGCCAGCAGCCCCATAGGGACTAGCGGGGGGATTCAGTTCTTC
>TRBJ2-5|-|TRBV25-1|-|13
CASSKLGEETQYF
TGTGCCAGCAGTAAGTTAGGAGAAGAGACCCAGTACTTC
>TRBJ1-1|-|TRBV18|TRBD1|15
CASSPPGQGAREAFF
TGTGCCAGCTCACCCCCGGGACAGGGGGCGCGTGAAGCTTTCTTT
>TRBJ1-5|-|TRBV28|-|11
CATLGNQPQHF
TGTGCGACCCTTGGCAATCAGCCCCAGCATTTT
>TRBJ1-2|few|TRBV24-1|TRBD1|16
CATSEAKGAHRYGYTF
TGTGCCACCAGTGAGGCCAAGGGGGCGCACCGTTATGGCTACACCTTC
>TRBJ2-3|few|TRBV20-1|-|13
CSFRVASTDTQYF
TGCAGTTTCCGGGTGGCGAGCACAGATACGCAGTATTTT
>TRBJ2-2|-|TRBV5-6|-|16
CASSLVGPTNTGELFF
TGTGCCAGCAGCTTGGTGGGTCCAACGAACACCGGGGAGCTGTTTTTT
>TRBJ1-2|-|TRBV27|-|14
CASSLSPRVGGYTF
TGTGCCAGCAGTTTATCTCCCAGGGTGGGTGGCTACACCTTC
>TRBJ2-1|-|TRBV12-3/TRBV12-4|-|12
CASSFINNEQFF
TGTGCCAGCAGTTTTATTAACAATGAGCAGTTCTTC
>TRBJ2-3|-|TRBV14|TRBD2|15
CASKKTSGKADTQYF
TGTGCCAGCAAAAAGACTAGCGGGAAGGCAGATACGCAGTATTTT
>TRBJ2-2|few|TRBV4-1|-|15
CASSQVRAGTGELFF
TGCGCCAGCAGCCAAGTCAGAGCGGGCACCGGGGAGCTGTTTTTT
>TRBJ2-6|many|TRBV5-1|TRBD2|17
CASSSAGGLAGANVLTF
TGCGCCAGCAGTTCGGCGGGGGGCCTGGCTGGGGCCAACGTCCTGACTTTC
>TRBJ1-5|many|TRBV28|-|12
CASSLILGPQHF
TGTGCCAGCAGTTTAATCTTGGGGCCCCAGCATTTT
>TRBJ1-6|-|TRBV10-3|-|15
CAVGPEGLMNSPLHF
TGTGCCGTTGGCCCAGAGGGGCTGATGAATTCACCCCTCCACTTT
>TRBJ2-3|few|TRBV9|-|15
CASSSIPGPADTQYF
TGTGCCAGCAGCAGCATTCCGGGGCCCGCAGATACGCAGTATTTT
>TRBJ2-7|-|TRBV5-5|-|14
CASSLEHRSYEQYF
TGTGCCAGCAGCTTGGAACATCGCTCCTACGAGCAGTACTTC
>TRBJ1-1|-|TRBV7-8|-|15
CASSLGPGPNTEAFF
TGTGCCAGCAGCTTAGGGCCGGGGCCGAACACTGAAGCTTTCTTT
>TRBJ1-2|many|TRBV14|TRBD1|18
CASSQVKDRGRLDYGYTF
TGTGCCAGCAGCCAAGTGAAGGACAGGGGGCGCCTGGACTATGGCTACACCTTC
>TRBJ1-4|few|TRBV7-9|-|13
CASSLAVGEKLFF
TGTGCCAGCAGCTTAGCTGTGGGGGAAAAACTGTTTTTT
>TRBJ2-3|few|TRBV7-2|TRBD2|13
CASNDVQRGEQYF
TGTGCCAGCAACGATGTGCAGCGGGGTGAGCAGTATTTT
>TRBJ1-1|many|TRBV5-1|-|16
CASSLSGQTAFTEAFF
TGCGCCAGCAGCTTGAGTGGGCAGACAGCCTTCACTGAAGCTTTCTTT
>TRBJ2-3|-|TRBV6-2/TRBV6-3|TRBD1|17
CASSGSRGPVSTDTQYF
TGTGCCAGCAGTGGATCCAGGGGGCCCGTAAGCACAGATACGCAGTATTTT
>TRBJ1-1|-|TRBV5-1|-|15
CASSFDRILNTEAFF
TGCGCCAGCAGCTTCGACAGGATCCTGAACACTGAAGCTTTCTTT
>TRBJ1-2|few|TRBV3-1|TRBD1|15
CASSQQGGRDYGYTF
TGTGCCAGCAGCCAACAGGGGGGCCGCGACTATGGCTACACCTTC
>TRBJ1-4|-|TRBV4-1|-|13
CASSRTPGEKLFF
TGCGCCAGCAGCCGCACGCCGGGGGAAAAACTGTTTTTT
>TRBJ1-4|-|TRBV19|-|15
CASSLTWTETERLFF
TGTGCCAGTAGTCTGACTTGGACAGAGACCGAAAGACTGTTTTTT
>TRBJ2-5|few|TRBV12-3/TRBV12-4|-|12
CASSPDGGTQYF
TGTGCCAGCAGTCCTGACGGAGGGACCCAGTACTTC
>TRBJ1-6|few|TRBV11-2|-|15
CASRHWGRGISPLHF
TGTGCCAGCAGACACTGGGGGCGTGGGATTTCACCCCTCCACTTT
>TRBJ1-2|-|TRBV7-2|-|12
CASSRARGGATF
TGTGCCAGCAGCCGCGCGAGGGGGGGCGCCACCTTC
>TRBJ2-1|-|TRBV5-1|TRBD2|16
CASSQSGAHSYNEQFF
TGCGCCAGCAGCCAAAGCGGGGCGCACTCCTACAATGAGCAGTTCTTC
>TRBJ2-3|many|TRBV6-2/TRBV6-3|TRBD1|15
CASSLLLGQGLTQYF
TGTGCCAGCAGTCTACTGCTGGGACAGGGCCTCACGCAGTATTTT
>TRBJ1-5|few|TRBV20-1|-|12
CSAGRVDQPQHF
TGCAGTGCAGGACGGGTGGACCAGCCCCAGCATTTT
>TRBJ2-3|-|TRBV29-1|-|12
CSVELFLDTQYF
TGCAGCGTTGAACTGTTTCTAGATACGCAGTATTTT
>TRBJ2-7|-|TRBV20-1|TRBD1|14
CSAQNRGRGNEQYF
TGCAGTGCTCAGAACAGGGGGCGCGGAAACGAGCAGTACTTC
>TRBJ1-4|-|TRBV12-3/TRBV12-4|-|13
CASRGTGREKLFF
TGTGCCAGCAGGGGGACCGGGAGGGAAAAACTGTTTTTT